A selection of T cell receptor beta chains follows, all from one sample in a study of beta chain features in type 1 diabetes. The data were produced by immunoSEQ multiplex PCR, yet TCRdb's version contains in-frame clones alone and is incomplete. Of 400,000 to 550,000 clones listed, more than 9.5% are singletons. Source material: naive CD4+ T cells from blood. The receptor set was obtained from a woman in her late teens or twenties in good health. Both conserved end residues are part of each CDR3. The D gene is left open where the match is weak. Not every row has a clone size; where given, it reads once, few, many or a size class.

clone size,J gene,D gene,V gene,CDR3 protein,CDR3 DNA
few,TRBJ2-3,TRBD2,TRBV9,CASSVGTSGVNTDTQYF,TGTGCCAGCAGCGTAGGAACTAGCGGGGTCAACACAGATACGCAGTATTTT
.,TRBJ1-1,.,TRBV7-2,CASSFQEGTEAFF,TGTGCCAGCAGCTTTCAGGAGGGGACTGAAGCTTTCTTT
.,TRBJ2-7,.,TRBV7-9,CASSPLGLYEQYF,TGTGCCAGCAGCCCCCTGGGGCTATACGAGCAGTACTTC
.,TRBJ2-4,.,TRBV15,CATSPTGSDIQYF,TGTGCCACCAGCCCTACCGGGTCGGACATTCAGTACTTC
.,TRBJ2-5,TRBD1,TRBV7-3,CASSTGTGETQYF,TGTGCCAGCAGCACTGGGACAGGGGAGACCCAGTACTTC
.,TRBJ2-5,TRBD2,TRBV7-9,CASSIGLAGTETQYF,TGTGCCAGCAGCATCGGACTAGCGGGAACCGAGACCCAGTACTTC
.,TRBJ2-7,.,TRBV4-3,CASSQDWRSYEQYF,TGCGCCAGCAGCCAAGATTGGCGCTCCTACGAGCAGTACTTC
.,TRBJ2-5,.,TRBV5-1,CASSLGGTVKETQYF,TGCGCCAGCAGCTTGGGCGGGACTGTAAAAGAGACCCAGTACTTC
.,TRBJ1-5,.,TRBV10-3,CAISDDLNQPQHF,TGTGCCATCAGCGACGATCTTAATCAGCCCCAGCATTTT
.,TRBJ2-5,TRBD1,TRBV7-3,CASSLRGSGETQYF,TGTGCCAGCAGCCTCAGGGGGAGTGGGGAGACCCAGTACTTC
few,TRBJ2-2,.,TRBV7-8,CASSFRNPGELFF,TGTGCCAGCAGCTTTCGAAATCCCGGGGAGCTGTTTTTT
few,TRBJ2-5,.,TRBV7-7,CASSLSALRETQYF,TGTGCCAGCAGCTTATCGGCCCTCCGGGAGACCCAGTACTTC
.,TRBJ1-5,.,TRBV6-1,CASDSRPGLNQPQHF,TGTGCCAGCGACTCCAGGCCCGGATTAAATCAGCCCCAGCATTTT
.,TRBJ2-1,.,TRBV27,CASTGNRVGEQFF,TGTGCCAGCACAGGGAATCGAGTTGGTGAGCAGTTCTTC
.,TRBJ1-1,.,TRBV18,CASSRDRRPTEAFF,TGTGCCAGCTCACGAGACAGGAGGCCCACTGAAGCTTTCTTT
few,TRBJ2-4,TRBD2,TRBV28,CASRPGEGRTKNIQYF,TGTGCCAGCAGGCCCGGGGAGGGTCGGACCAAAAACATTCAGTACTTC
.,TRBJ2-3,.,TRBV30,CAWSVGGISQYTDTQYF,TGTGCCTGGAGTGTAGGGGGAATCTCCCAATACACAGATACGCAGTATTTT
few,TRBJ2-7,.,TRBV2,CASSEGGYSYEQYF,TGTGCCAGCAGTGAAGGTGGTTACTCCTACGAGCAGTACTTC
.,TRBJ2-4,.,TRBV9,CASSSRQVDTIQYF,TGTGCCAGCAGCTCCAGACAGGTCGATACCATTCAGTACTTC
few,TRBJ2-5,TRBD1,TRBV29-1,CSTETGSQETQYF,TGCAGCACTGAGACAGGGAGCCAAGAGACCCAGTACTTC
.,TRBJ2-1,TRBD1,TRBV18,CASSPGQHNEQFF,TGTGCCAGCTCACCGGGACAGCACAATGAGCAGTTCTTC
few,TRBJ2-5,TRBD2,TRBV2,CASRYLAGTGETQYF,TGTGCCAGCAGATATCTAGCGGGGACTGGCGAGACCCAGTACTTC
few,TRBJ2-4,.,TRBV13,CASSPTRRVDLAKNIQYF,TGTGCCAGCAGCCCCACCCGTAGGGTCGATCTAGCCAAAAACATTCAGTACTTC
few,TRBJ2-1,TRBD1,TRBV14,CASSSTGGTEQFF,TGTGCCAGCAGTTCCACAGGGGGCACTGAGCAGTTCTTC
few,TRBJ2-1,.,TRBV25-1,CASSVRNEQFF,TGTGCCAGCAGTGTCCGGAATGAGCAGTTCTTC
.,TRBJ2-3,TRBD2,TRBV4-3,CASSQSSLAGGTSTDTQYF,TGCGCCAGCAGCCAATCCTCTCTAGCGGGGGGGACTAGCACAGATACGCAGTATTTT
.,TRBJ1-1,.,TRBV5-4,CASSLTGWSEAFF,TGTGCCAGCAGCCTCACAGGGTGGAGTGAAGCTTTCTTT
.,TRBJ2-5,.,TRBV7-2,CASRRQLKETQYF,TGTGCCAGCCGACGACAGTTAAAGGAGACCCAGTACTTC
few,TRBJ1-3,.,TRBV30,CAWTQGGFGNTIYF,TGTGCCTGGACCCAAGGGGGATTTGGAAACACCATATATTTT
few,TRBJ2-1,TRBD2,TRBV7-3,CASSSSSGRRNEQFF,TGTGCCAGCAGCTCATCTAGCGGGAGGAGGAATGAGCAGTTCTTC
few,TRBJ2-5,.,TRBV7-6,CASSPGLGRKETQYF,TGTGCCAGCAGCCCCGGGCTGGGTAGAAAAGAGACCCAGTACTTC
.,TRBJ1-2,.,TRBV30,CAWSVRGAIYGYTF,TGTGCCTGGAGTGTTCGGGGGGCTATCTATGGCTACACCTTC
few,TRBJ2-1,.,TRBV2,CASSEGLKQFF,TGTGCCAGCAGTGAGGGCTTAAAGCAGTTCTTC
many,TRBJ1-2,TRBD1,TRBV23-1,CASRKQGNGYTF,TGCGCCAGCAGAAAACAGGGGAATGGCTACACCTTC
few,TRBJ2-1,.,TRBV9,CASSGDSNEQFF,TGTGCCAGCAGCGGCGACAGCAATGAGCAGTTCTTC
.,TRBJ2-1,TRBD2,TRBV7-3,CASSFGTSGYNEQFF,TGTGCCAGCAGCTTCGGGACTAGCGGATACAATGAGCAGTTCTTC
few,TRBJ2-6,.,TRBV4-2,CASSQVHFASGSGANVLTF,TGTGCCAGCAGCCAAGTTCACTTCGCTTCCGGCTCTGGGGCCAACGTCCTGACTTTC
few,TRBJ2-6,.,TRBV7-2,CASSLQLRTSGANVLTF,TGTGCCAGCAGCTTACAGTTACGGACCTCTGGGGCCAACGTCCTGACTTTC
.,TRBJ2-1,.,TRBV7-3,CASSLTGWELDEQFF,TGTGCCAGCAGCTTAACAGGGTGGGAGTTGGATGAGCAGTTCTTC
few,TRBJ1-2,.,TRBV7-9,CASSSSINGYTF,TGTGCCAGCAGCTCCTCCATAAATGGCTACACCTTC
few,TRBJ2-1,.,TRBV7-9,CASSRLSSYNEQFF,TGTGCCAGCAGCAGACTGAGCTCCTACAATGAGCAGTTCTTC
.,TRBJ2-7,TRBD1,TRBV11-1,CASSASAGTGAYEQYF,TGTGCCAGCAGCGCATCCGCCGGGACAGGGGCCTACGAGCAGTACTTC
few,TRBJ2-1,.,TRBV15,CATSRAGSYNEQFF,TGTGCCACCAGCAGAGCGGGCTCCTACAATGAGCAGTTCTTC
.,TRBJ2-1,.,TRBV7-2,CASSPRNSYNEQFF,TGTGCCAGCAGCCCCCGCAACTCCTACAATGAGCAGTTCTTC
.,TRBJ2-7,TRBD1,TRBV29-1,CSVETPDREGSYEQYF,TGCAGCGTTGAAACTCCGGACAGGGAAGGGTCCTACGAGCAGTACTTC
few,TRBJ1-2,.,TRBV13,CASRPRDLLTNGYTF,TGTGCCAGCAGGCCCCGGGACTTACTAACGAATGGCTACACCTTC
once,TRBJ1-1,TRBD1,TRBV5-4,CASSPPGQGAAEAFF,TGTGCCAGCAGCCCTCCGGGACAGGGAGCCGCTGAAGCTTTCTTT
few,TRBJ2-2,.,TRBV5-1,CASSLLISNTGELFF,TGCGCCAGCAGCTTGCTCATATCGAACACCGGGGAGCTGTTTTTT
few,TRBJ1-1,.,TRBV30,CAWKLIPRHTEAFF,TGTGCCTGGAAACTAATCCCCCGGCACACTGAAGCTTTCTTT